A selection of T cell receptor beta chains follows, all from one sample in a study of T-cell memory formation after mild COVID-19. TCRdb reprocessed the 5' RACE reads with MiXCR, giving one entry per CDR3 protein. The data show 530,000 or so distinct CDR3 sequences, 15% to 20% seen once. Specimen: PBMCs or a T cell subset sorted from them (not recorded which). The receptors originated from an adult woman who had mild COVID-19 (a few samples of this study predate the infection). Cell type and time point are not known. Both conserved end residues are part of each CDR3. Fields, in order: clone size, J gene, CDR3 length, V gene, D gene, CDR3 DNA, CDR3 protein. The D gene is left open where the match is weak. Clone size is given for some rows only: seen once, a few or many times, or a class if the clone is expanded.

abundance: few
j_gene: TRBJ2-5
len: 14
v_gene: TRBV9
d_gene: TRBD2
CDR3nt: TGTGCCAGCAGCGTAGGAGGGAGGGCGGAGACCCAGTACTTC
CDR3aa: CASSVGGRAETQYF

abundance: NA
j_gene: TRBJ2-1
len: 18
v_gene: TRBV7-8
d_gene: NA
CDR3nt: TGTGCCAGCAGCTCCAGTGGGAGTCGGGTACCCCCCGGCAATGAGCAGTTCTTC
CDR3aa: CASSSSGSRVPPGNEQFF

abundance: NA
j_gene: TRBJ1-5
len: 14
v_gene: TRBV20-1
d_gene: NA
CDR3nt: TGCAGTGTCAAGAGAAATGGTGGCAATCAGCCCCAGCATTTT
CDR3aa: CSVKRNGGNQPQHF

abundance: few
j_gene: TRBJ2-7
len: 14
v_gene: TRBV9
d_gene: NA
CDR3nt: TGTGCCAGCAGCGGCCCAGAAGGGGGCTACGAGCAGTACTTC
CDR3aa: CASSGPEGGYEQYF

abundance: few
j_gene: TRBJ2-4
len: 12
v_gene: TRBV27
d_gene: TRBD2
CDR3nt: TGTGCCAGCAGTCCCTCTACGGGACTACTTATGTTC
CDR3aa: CASSPSTGLLMF

abundance: NA
j_gene: TRBJ1-2
len: 15
v_gene: TRBV5-1
d_gene: NA
CDR3nt: TGCGCCAGCAGCCTCCGACAGCAATCTAACTATGGCTACACCTTC
CDR3aa: CASSLRQQSNYGYTF

abundance: few
j_gene: TRBJ1-5
len: 17
v_gene: TRBV24-1
d_gene: NA
CDR3nt: TGTGCCACCAGTGATCCAAGACAGACAGACAGCAATCAGCCCCAGCATTTT
CDR3aa: CATSDPRQTDSNQPQHF

abundance: few
j_gene: TRBJ2-1
len: 10
v_gene: TRBV29-1
d_gene: NA
CDR3nt: TGCAGCGTTATCCGGGACGGGCAGTTCTTC
CDR3aa: CSVIRDGQFF

abundance: NA
j_gene: TRBJ1-2
len: 15
v_gene: TRBV15
d_gene: NA
CDR3nt: TGTGCCACAAGCAGAGAGCTTATGGGGGCTCCTGGCTACACCTTC
CDR3aa: CATSRELMGAPGYTF

abundance: NA
j_gene: TRBJ1-2
len: 13
v_gene: TRBV29-1
d_gene: NA
CDR3nt: TGCAGCGTTTCACCGACAGCTAACTATGGCTACACCTTC
CDR3aa: CSVSPTANYGYTF

abundance: NA
j_gene: TRBJ2-7
len: 15
v_gene: TRBV7-6
d_gene: TRBD2
CDR3nt: TGTGCCAGCAGCTTGACGCGGGAGGTCCACTACGAGCAGTACTTC
CDR3aa: CASSLTREVHYEQYF

abundance: NA
j_gene: TRBJ2-5
len: 15
v_gene: TRBV5-1
d_gene: TRBD2
CDR3nt: TGCGCCAGCAGCCAAGTTGCGGGGGACTCGGAGACCCAGTACTTC
CDR3aa: CASSQVAGDSETQYF

abundance: NA
j_gene: TRBJ2-1
len: 16
v_gene: TRBV5-8
d_gene: TRBD1
CDR3nt: TGTGCCAGCAGCCTGGCCGGGACAGGGAAGGAAAATGAGCAGTTCTTC
CDR3aa: CASSLAGTGKENEQFF

abundance: few
j_gene: TRBJ2-3
len: 16
v_gene: TRBV7-9
d_gene: NA
CDR3nt: TGTGCCAGCAGCTTAAGGAGCGTGGGGAACACAGATACGCAGTATTTT
CDR3aa: CASSLRSVGNTDTQYF

abundance: NA
j_gene: TRBJ1-3
len: 15
v_gene: TRBV7-2
d_gene: NA
CDR3nt: TGTGCCAGCAGCTTGGAGACAGCCAGTGGAAACACCATATATTTT
CDR3aa: CASSLETASGNTIYF

abundance: few
j_gene: TRBJ2-5
len: 12
v_gene: TRBV20-1
d_gene: NA
CDR3nt: TGCAGTGCTCCTACTAGCTCGGCGACCCAGTACTTC
CDR3aa: CSAPTSSATQYF

abundance: few
j_gene: TRBJ2-3
len: 14
v_gene: TRBV9
d_gene: NA
CDR3nt: TGTGCCAGCCTGGAGAGTAATAGCACAGATACGCAGTATTTT
CDR3aa: CASLESNSTDTQYF

abundance: few
j_gene: TRBJ2-1
len: 15
v_gene: TRBV2
d_gene: TRBD2
CDR3nt: TGTGCCAGCAGTAAGGCTAGCGGCTCCTACAATGAGCAGTTCTTC
CDR3aa: CASSKASGSYNEQFF